This TCR beta chain was profiled in a study of OX40 agonist ivuxolimab in advanced cancers. Background on the whole study: Ivuxolimab, which targeted the costimulatory receptor OX40 (CD134), was an agonistic, fully human IgG2 monoclonal antibody. Intravenous ivuxolimab was administered to patients every 2 weeks at six dose levels: 0.01, 0.1, 0.3, 1.5, 3 and 10 mg/kg. Of the roughly 53 patients in dose escalation, approximately 20 had hepatocellular carcinoma, roughly 15 had melanoma, 9 had renal cell carcinoma and 9 had head and neck cancer. In the dose-escalation cohort, more than 75% of patients were male, and the mean age was roughly 60 years, with a range of about 23 to 85. Patients were allowed to have had prior anti-PD-1, anti-PD-L1 or anti-CTLA-4 therapy, and around two fifths of the dose-escalation patients had been treated with checkpoint inhibitors. Partial responses were achieved by three dose-escalation patients, of whom one had hepatocellular carcinoma and two had cutaneous melanoma. Peripheral TCRbeta sequencing was intended to test whether TCR sequence diversity was altered and clonal T-cell expansion was caused by ivuxolimab. The monotherapy dose-escalation portion (N of about 47 patients) of the phase I ivuxolimab trial is reported in the paper.

Overall study outcomes, separate from this receptor: At doses of 0.1 to 3.0 mg/kg, clonal expansion of both CD4+ and CD8+ blood T cells was observed from baseline to week 6. After ivuxolimab, expanded clones were on average more numerous among CD8+ T cells than among CD4+ T cells. Low levels of normalized T-cell clonal expansion were also seen in some nonresponding patients. Which antigens the clonally expanded peripheral T cells were specific for was not determined. In the 0.1-3.0 mg/kg groups, partial responders had among the lowest normalized peripheral clonal expansion, particularly in CD8+ T cells.

Comment on this clone: The antigen it binds to is not known. No much larger clone is present one base from it, and per-base qualities are unavailable.

The trial excluded patients who had a history of autoimmune disease or who were on systemic immunosuppression. Peripheral blood for TCR sequencing was collected from all dose cohorts at baseline, on cycle 4 day 1, and on cycle 7 day 1. The samples were drawn from a first-in-human, open-label, multicenter phase I dose-escalation trial of ivuxolimab. Adults with locally advanced or metastatic head and neck squamous cell, hepatocellular, melanoma or renal cell carcinoma were enrolled in the trial. Before TCR sequencing, CD4+ T cells and CD8+ T cells from peripheral blood were sorted into separate populations. To sequence the TCRbeta CDR3 region, genomic DNA was isolated from the sorted cells. The immunoSEQ Assay was used for sequencing of TCRbeta CDR3 regions. As stored in TCRdb, this immuneACCESS dataset retains in-frame rearrangements with V and J assigned. A fraction of the clones does not appear; measured against another copy, unresolved V genes explain less than half of the discrepancy, and the remainder lacks a known reason. In this sample the table shows about 82,000 clones, approximately 87% of which occur a single time. Of the sample, around 0.84% falls within the top ten clones.

From the cysteine up to the phenylalanine, the CDR3 has a length of 15 residues. Only the CDR3 part of the read is kept: 45 bases, read in frame from the first base. The germline V gene specifies SGHTA as CDR1 and FQGNSA as CDR2. Between the V and J ends, shortened by 5 bases and 3 bases respectively, the junction contains 13 bases. This receptor was identified in an adult with an advanced solid tumor such as melanoma, head and neck, liver or kidney cancer. This chain is built from TRBV7-2 and TRBJ2-2; TRBD1 is perhaps the D gene, given 5 matching bases. Sequencing was performed on CD4+ or CD8+ T cells sorted from blood, taken in a trial of the OX40 agonist ivuxolimab. CDR3 sequence: CASSPGRQYTGELFF. The DNA sequence reads TGTGCCAGCAGCCCAGGCCGACAGTACACCGGGGAGCTGTTTTTT.